The source of this TCR beta chain is a study of cytomegalovirus exposure and HLA in healthy donors. Profiled with immunoSEQ multiplex PCR; TCRdb holds only in-frame clones, not every one. The sample contains about 260,000 clones, 90% of which appear only once. The V end was cut by 3 bases, the J end by 1 base, with 8 bases between. The CDR3 runs 14 residues. The V gene's germline CDR1 is SGHNT and CDR2 YYREEE (reference sequence). Only one count was recorded for this clone. This sequence originates from a woman in her twenties or thirties in good health and CMV-seronegative. This sequence joins TRBV5-4 and TRBJ1-5; perhaps TRBD1 as D (6 bases). The material sequenced was PBMCs. The CDR3 DNA reads TGTGCCAGCAGCTCAGGGACAAGCAATCAGCCCCAGCATTTT. Amino acid sequence: CASSSGTSNQPQHF.